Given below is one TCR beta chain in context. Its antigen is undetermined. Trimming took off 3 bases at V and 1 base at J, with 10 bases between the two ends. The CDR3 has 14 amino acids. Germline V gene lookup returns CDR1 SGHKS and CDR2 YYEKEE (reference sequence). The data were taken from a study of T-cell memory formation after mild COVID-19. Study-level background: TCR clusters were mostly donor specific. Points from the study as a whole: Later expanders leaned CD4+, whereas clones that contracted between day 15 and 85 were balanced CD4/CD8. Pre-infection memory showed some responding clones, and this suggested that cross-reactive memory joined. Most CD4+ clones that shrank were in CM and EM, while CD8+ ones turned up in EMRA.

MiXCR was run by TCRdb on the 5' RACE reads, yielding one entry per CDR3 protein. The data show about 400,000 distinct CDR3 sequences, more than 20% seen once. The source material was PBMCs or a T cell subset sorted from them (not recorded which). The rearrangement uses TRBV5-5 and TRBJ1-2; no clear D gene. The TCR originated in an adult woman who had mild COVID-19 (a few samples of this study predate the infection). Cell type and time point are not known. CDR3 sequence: CASSSPGVNYGYTF. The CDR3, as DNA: TGTGCCAGCAGCTCCCCCGGGGTTAACTATGGCTACACCTTC.